A single sample is the source of the 9 T cell receptor beta chains below, sequenced in a study of CD8 T cells in Susac syndrome. Random hexamers were used to reverse transcribe about 0.45 to 1 ug of RNA. A single record per CDR3 protein comes from TCRdb applying MiXCR to the immunoSEQ multiplex PCR reads. The top ten clones hold around 0.13% of a sample with approximately 220,000 distinct CDR3 sequences, approximately 90% of them seen once. Sequenced input: CD8+ T cells from PBMCs. The origin of the receptors is a human donor with multiple sclerosis.

This chain uses TRBV27 with TRBJ2-7; D tentatively reads TRBD1 or TRBD2 (5 bases each). The CDR3 is 14 amino acids. Germline CDR1 and CDR2: MNHEY and SMNVEV (reference sequence). The germline V and J ends were trimmed by 4 bases and 2 bases, with 12 bases remaining between them. This chain's CDR3 is CASSSGAGPYEQYF. CDR3 DNA sequence: TGTGCCAGCAGTTCCGGGGCCGGACCCTACGAGCAGTACTTC.

J is TRBJ2-1 and V is TRBV18; 7 positions match TRBD2. CDR1 is KGHSH and CDR2 is LQKENI in the germline V gene. The CDR3 sequence is 16 residues long. J lost 4 bases, V lost 6 bases, and 12 bases had no gene match. Written as DNA, the CDR3 is TGTGCCAGCTCTCCCAGGGTGGCTAGCGGATACAATGAGCAGTTCTTC. This sequence encodes CASSPRVASGYNEQFF. Filled out from reference TRBV18 and TRBJ2-1, the complete variable domain reads NAGVMQNPRHLVRRRGQEARLRCSPMKGHSHVYWYRQLPEEGLKFMVYLQKENIIDESGMPKERFSAEFPKEGPSILRIQQVVRGDSAAYFCASSPRVASGYNEQFFGPGTRLTVL.

This sequence joins TRBV27 and TRBJ2-7; 11 bases map to TRBD1. Germline-derived CDR1 and CDR2 are MNHEY and SMNVEV (reference sequence). This CDR3 spans 14 amino acids. V shed 6 bases, J shed 3 bases, and the junction held 4 bases outside the gene matches. CDR3 residues: CASSFGTGGYEQYF. As DNA, the CDR3 is TGTGCCAGCAGCTTCGGGACAGGGGGCTACGAGCAGTACTTC.

The chain is built from TRBV6-1 and TRBJ2-7; 14 bases line up with TRBD2. This CDR3 comprises 18 residues. Germline-derived CDR1 and CDR2 are MNHNS and SASEGT. The V gene end was trimmed by 7 bases and the J gene end by 2 bases; junction bases not matched to a gene: 13. CDR3 loop: CASIPSGTSGRFTYEQYF. The DNA for the CDR3 is TGTGCCAGCATCCCCAGCGGGACTAGCGGGAGATTTACCTACGAGCAGTACTTC.

The J gene is TRBJ2-7, the V gene TRBV2, with TRBD1 matching 7 bases. The J segment lost 3 bases and the V segment lost 8 bases, leaving 7 bases of the junction unmatched. CDR1 and CDR2 from the germline V gene are SNHLY and FYNNEI. The CDR3 contains 13 residues. This CDR3 is CASEEGAVYEQYF. Here the CDR3 DNA reads TGTGCCAGCGAAGAGGGGGCGGTCTACGAGCAGTACTTC.

In nucleotides, the CDR3 is TGTGCCAGCAGCTCAAGGCGGGAAGATACGCAGTATTTT. Amino acid sequence: CASSSRREDTQYF. The chain joins TRBV7-9 to TRBJ2-3; D is possibly TRBD2 (6 bases). The CDR3 is made up of 13 amino acids. V lost 4 bases and J 5 bases, leaving 10 bases between the germline ends. Germline CDR1 is SEHNR and CDR2 is FQNEAQ (reference sequence). Full variable domain (rest looked up from reference TRBV7-9 and TRBJ2-3): DTGVSQNPRHKITKRGQNVTFRCDPISEHNRLYWYRQTLGQGPEFLTYFQNEAQLEKSRLLSDRFSAERPKGSFSTLEIQRTEQGDSAMYLCASSSRREDTQYFGPGTRLTVL.

This chain joins TRBV6-6 and TRBJ2-7, with a tentative D call TRBD1 (5 bases). The germline CDR1 and CDR2 sequences are MNHNY and SVGAGI (reference sequence). V dropped 5 bases and J dropped 6 bases, with 17 bases sitting between them. The CDR3 covers 14 residues. This CDR3 is CASSGRTTPSEQYF. The CDR3 nucleotides are TGTGCCAGCAGTGGGCGGACAACCCCAAGCGAGCAGTACTTC.

The chain employs TRBV11-2 and TRBJ2-1; possible D gene TRBD1, 6 bases. Per the germline V gene, CDR1 is SGHAT and CDR2 is FQNNGV. The CDR3 runs 12 residues. The germline V and J ends were trimmed by 6 bases and 8 bases, with 11 bases remaining between them. The DNA for the CDR3 is TGTGCCAGCAGTATACAGGGCGATGAGCAGTTCTTC. It translates to CASSIQGDEQFF.

The gene calls are TRBV5-6 and TRBJ1-1; D may be TRBD1 (5 bases). Trimming pared 2 bases from V and 4 bases from J, leaving 15 bases between. CDR1 and CDR2 (germline): SGHDT, YYEEEE. There are 15 residues in the CDR3. CDR3 in DNA: TGTGCCAGCAGCTTCTCGGGGTATGGGGCCACTGAAGCTTTCTTT. It yields the protein CASSFSGYGATEAFF.